The clone carrying this T cell receptor beta chain was recorded a few times. Its antigen remains unknown. Every isolated RNA sample was fully reverse transcribed, so sequencing captured expressed TCRB transcripts. This table comes from immunoSEQ multiplex PCR, and its TCRdb copy is limited to in-frame clones, with some not included. The sample has approximately 150,000 clones, 7.5% to 9.5% seen once. The data belong to a study of beta chain features in type 1 diabetes. Notes on the study in general: Type 1 diabetes patients had moderately but significantly shorter TCRB CDR3s in all four CD4+ subsets. There was no resolution here of whether HLA type influences TCRB rearrangement.

Germline CDR1 reads SGHVS; CDR2 reads FNYEAQ. Trimming at V came to 5 bases and at J to 6 bases, leaving 11 bases not matched to a gene. The CDR3 is 16 residues long. The receptor's source is a woman aged 18-29 years in good health. This chain joins TRBV7-6 and TRBJ2-1, with 9 positions matching TRBD2. Sequencing was performed on central memory CD4+ T cells from blood. Here the CDR3 reads CASSPGRVAGANEQFF. As DNA, the CDR3 is TGTGCCAGCAGCCCTGGGCGGGTAGCGGGAGCCAATGAGCAGTTCTTC. Complete variable domain (other parts from reference TRBV7-6 and TRBJ2-1): GAGVSQSPRYKVTKRGQDVALRCDPISGHVSLYWYRQALGQGPEFLTYFNYEAQQDKSGLPNDRFSAERPEGSISTLTIQRTEQRDSAMYRCASSPGRVAGANEQFFGPGTRLTVL.